This T cell receptor beta chain was recorded in a study of PD-1 blockade in classical Hodgkin lymphoma. Study-wide context: Patients in the cohort were put on intravenous nivolumab, 3 mg/kg every 2 weeks. Study-level findings and limits: Patients with a complete response exhibited baseline diversity comparable to newly diagnosed patients. The study found that TCR diversity rose significantly by C4D1 in CD4+ but not CD8+ cells. Reported baseline diversity: healthy donors highest, relapsed/refractory patients lowest.

Germline V gene data show CDR1 as LGHNA and CDR2 as YSLEER. The CDR3 runs 14 residues. V was clipped by 3 bases and J by 2 bases; unmatched bases: 3. This table comes from immunoSEQ multiplex PCR, and its TCRdb copy is limited to in-frame clones, with some not included. Among fewer than 4,500 clones, 55% to 85% were seen once, and the ten largest hold around a third. Noted time point: cycle 4 day 1 (C4D1), after less than seven weeks of nivolumab. The patients all showed relapse after autologous stem cell transplantation, while their brentuximab vedotin exposure varied. From thawed PBMCs, magnetic negative selection was used to isolate the CD8+ T cells. A word on this clone: Its antigen remains unknown.

The source is a human donor with classical Hodgkin lymphoma. The material sequenced was CD8+ T cells from blood, taken before the fourth cycle of nivolumab. The V call is TRBV4-3, the J call TRBJ1-2, with TRBD1 matching over 7 bases. Here the CDR3 reads CASSQGTENYGYTF. CDR3 coding DNA: TGCGCCAGCAGCCAGGGGACAGAAAACTATGGCTACACCTTC.